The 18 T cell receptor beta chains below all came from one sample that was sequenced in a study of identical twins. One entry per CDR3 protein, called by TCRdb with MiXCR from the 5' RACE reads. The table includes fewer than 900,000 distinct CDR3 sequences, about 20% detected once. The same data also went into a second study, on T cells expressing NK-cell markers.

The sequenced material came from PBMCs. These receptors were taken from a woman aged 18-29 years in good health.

In nucleotides, the CDR3 is TGTGCCAGCAGTTTTATGGACGGCAGAGGGACCCAGTACTTC. Translating gives CASSFMDGRGTQYF. The chain recombines TRBV12-3 or TRBV12-4 with TRBJ2-5; D ambiguous. Trimming took off 3 bases at V and 7 bases at J, with 15 bases between the two ends. The CDR3 runs to 14 residues.

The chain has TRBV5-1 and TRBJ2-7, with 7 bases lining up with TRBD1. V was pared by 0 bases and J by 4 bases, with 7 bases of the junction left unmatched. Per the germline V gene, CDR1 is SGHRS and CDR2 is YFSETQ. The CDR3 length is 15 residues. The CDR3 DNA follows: TGCGCCAGCAGCTTGGCCCGACAGGGATTATACGAGCAGTACTTC. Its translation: CASSLARQGLYEQYF.

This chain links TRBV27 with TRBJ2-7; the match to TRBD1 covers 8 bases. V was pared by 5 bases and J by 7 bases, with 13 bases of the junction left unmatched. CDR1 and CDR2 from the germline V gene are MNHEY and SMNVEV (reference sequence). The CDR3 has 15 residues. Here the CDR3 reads CASSPTGTGHGEQYF. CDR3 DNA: TGTGCCAGCAGTCCCACCGGGACAGGCCACGGGGAGCAGTACTTC.

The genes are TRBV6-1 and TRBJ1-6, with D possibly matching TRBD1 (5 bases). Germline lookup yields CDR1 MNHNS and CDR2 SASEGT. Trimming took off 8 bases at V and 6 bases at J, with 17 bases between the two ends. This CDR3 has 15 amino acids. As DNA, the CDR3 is TGTGCCAGCGGCTATCAGACAGAACTTAATTCACCCCTCCACTTT. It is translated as CASGYQTELNSPLHF.

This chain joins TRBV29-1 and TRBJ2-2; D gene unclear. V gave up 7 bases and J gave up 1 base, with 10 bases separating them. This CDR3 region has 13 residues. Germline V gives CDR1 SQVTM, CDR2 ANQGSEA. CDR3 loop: CSAGPENTGELFF. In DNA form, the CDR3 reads TGCAGCGCCGGACCTGAGAACACCGGGGAGCTGTTTTTT.

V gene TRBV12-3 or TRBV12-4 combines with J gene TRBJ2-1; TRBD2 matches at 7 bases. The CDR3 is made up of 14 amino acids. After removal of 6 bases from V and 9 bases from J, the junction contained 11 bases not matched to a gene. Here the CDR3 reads CASSTNWEGGEQFF. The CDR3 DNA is TGTGCCAGCAGCACCAACTGGGAGGGCGGTGAGCAGTTCTTC.

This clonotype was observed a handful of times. The CDR3 sequence is CSVEDGNTEYGYTF. CDR3 nucleotide sequence: TGCAGCGTTGAAGATGGCAATACGGAATATGGCTACACCTTC. The rearrangement uses TRBV29-1 and TRBJ1-2; D is unclear. Trimming cost V 0 bases and J 5 bases, with 13 bases left between them. The germline V gene encodes CDR1 SQVTM and CDR2 ANQGSEA. The CDR3 covers 14 residues.

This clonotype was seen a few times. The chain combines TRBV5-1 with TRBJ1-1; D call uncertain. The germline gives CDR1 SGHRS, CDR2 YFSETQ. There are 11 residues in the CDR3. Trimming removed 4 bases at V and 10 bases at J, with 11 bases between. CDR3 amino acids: CASSPGRGAFF. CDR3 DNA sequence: TGCGCCAGCAGCCCCGGGAGAGGAGCTTTCTTT.

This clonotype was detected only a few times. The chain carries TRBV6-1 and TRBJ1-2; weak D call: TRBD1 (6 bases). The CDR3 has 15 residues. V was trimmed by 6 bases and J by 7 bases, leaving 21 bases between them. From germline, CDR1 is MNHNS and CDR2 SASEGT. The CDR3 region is CASSLRRDRSGGYTF. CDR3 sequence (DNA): TGTGCCAGCAGCCTTCGACGTGACAGGAGCGGTGGCTACACCTTC.

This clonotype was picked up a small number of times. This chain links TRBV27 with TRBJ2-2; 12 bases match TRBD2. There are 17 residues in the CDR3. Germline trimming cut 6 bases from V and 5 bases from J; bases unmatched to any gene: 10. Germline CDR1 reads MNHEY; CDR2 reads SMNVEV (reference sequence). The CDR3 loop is CASRPSGGASGTGELFF. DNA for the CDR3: TGTGCCAGCAGACCTAGCGGGGGGGCGTCTGGGACCGGGGAGCTGTTTTTT.

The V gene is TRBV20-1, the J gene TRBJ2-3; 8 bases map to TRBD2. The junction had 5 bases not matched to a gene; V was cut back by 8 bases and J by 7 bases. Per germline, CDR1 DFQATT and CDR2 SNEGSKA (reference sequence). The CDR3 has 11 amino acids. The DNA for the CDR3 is TGCAGTACAAGTAGCGGGAATACGCAGTATTTT. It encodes CSTSSGNTQYF.

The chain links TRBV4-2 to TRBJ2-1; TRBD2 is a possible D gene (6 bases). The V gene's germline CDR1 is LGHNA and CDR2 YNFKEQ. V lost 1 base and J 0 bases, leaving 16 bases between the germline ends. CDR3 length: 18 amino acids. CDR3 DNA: TGTGCCAGCAGCCAAGTGAGTTACGCGGGGAGCTCCTACAATGAGCAGTTCTTC. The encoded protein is CASSQVSYAGSSYNEQFF.

This chain's CDR3 is CASSLEGLAGGVGELFF. In nucleotides, the CDR3 is TGCGCCAGCAGCTTGGAAGGTCTAGCGGGAGGCGTCGGGGAGCTGTTTTTT. V gene TRBV5-1 combines with J gene TRBJ2-2; 11 bases fit TRBD2. CDR3 size: 17 residues. Germline loops: CDR1 SGHRS, CDR2 YFSETQ. V dropped 0 bases and J dropped 7; count of bases not matched to a gene: 8.

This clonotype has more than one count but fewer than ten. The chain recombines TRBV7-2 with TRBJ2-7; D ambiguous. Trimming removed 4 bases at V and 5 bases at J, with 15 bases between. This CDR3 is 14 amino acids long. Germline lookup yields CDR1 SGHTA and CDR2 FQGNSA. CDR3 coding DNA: TGTGCCAGCAGCTCTTCAGGCAATAGGGACGAGCAGTACTTC. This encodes CASSSSGNRDEQYF.

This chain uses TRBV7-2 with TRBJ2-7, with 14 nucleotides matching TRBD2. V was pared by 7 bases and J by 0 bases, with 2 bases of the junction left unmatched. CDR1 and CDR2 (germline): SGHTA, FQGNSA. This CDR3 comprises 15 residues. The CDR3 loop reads CASTTSGGASYEQYF. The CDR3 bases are TGTGCCAGCACGACTAGCGGGGGGGCCTCCTACGAGCAGTACTTC.

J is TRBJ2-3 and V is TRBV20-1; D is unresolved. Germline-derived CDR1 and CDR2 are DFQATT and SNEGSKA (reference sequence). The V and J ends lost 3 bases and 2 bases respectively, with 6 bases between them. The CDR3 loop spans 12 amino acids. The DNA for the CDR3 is TGCAGTGCTAGCCCGCACACAGATACGCAGTATTTT. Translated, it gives CSASPHTDTQYF.

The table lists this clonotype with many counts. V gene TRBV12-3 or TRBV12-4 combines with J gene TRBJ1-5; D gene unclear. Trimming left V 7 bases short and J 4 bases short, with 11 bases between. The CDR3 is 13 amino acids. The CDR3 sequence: CASTFAANQPQHF. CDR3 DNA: TGTGCCAGCACCTTCGCAGCGAATCAGCCCCAGCATTTT.

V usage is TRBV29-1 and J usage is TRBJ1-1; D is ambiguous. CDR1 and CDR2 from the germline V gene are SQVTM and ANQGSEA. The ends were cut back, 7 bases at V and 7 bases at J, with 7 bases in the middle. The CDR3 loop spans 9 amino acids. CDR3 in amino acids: CSGGLEAFF. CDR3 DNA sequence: TGCAGCGGGGGTCTTGAAGCTTTCTTT.